This TCR beta chain was recorded in a study of CD8+ T cells in alopecia areata. Study summary: Patients received oral tofacitinib, 5 to 10 mg twice daily, for moderate-to-severe alopecia areata. Findings and caveats of the study: Tofacitinib significantly reduced both scalp clonality and expanded CD8+ clones among the top 100.

Looked up from germline, CDR1 is SGDLS and CDR2 is YYNGEE. The germline V and J ends were trimmed by 0 bases and 4 bases, with 10 bases remaining between them. The CDR3 covers 14 residues. Extraction of RNA preceded its reverse transcription into cDNA, which served as the sequencing template. Libraries were prepared by immunoSEQ multiplex PCR; TCRdb keeps only in-frame clonotypes and omits some of them. The sample consists of roughly 180,000 clones, approximately 55% of them appearing once. As for this clone: Its antigen is not identified.

The treatment: oral pan-JAK inhibitor, 5-10 mg twice daily. The rearrangement links TRBV9 to TRBJ1-2; D remains unclear. Specimen: CD8+ T cells sorted from blood, collected at week 24, from a patient treated with tofacitinib. The source is a human donor with alopecia areata. This CDR3 is CASSVDQKAYGYTF. In nucleotides, the CDR3 is TGTGCCAGCAGCGTAGACCAAAAGGCCTATGGCTACACCTTC.